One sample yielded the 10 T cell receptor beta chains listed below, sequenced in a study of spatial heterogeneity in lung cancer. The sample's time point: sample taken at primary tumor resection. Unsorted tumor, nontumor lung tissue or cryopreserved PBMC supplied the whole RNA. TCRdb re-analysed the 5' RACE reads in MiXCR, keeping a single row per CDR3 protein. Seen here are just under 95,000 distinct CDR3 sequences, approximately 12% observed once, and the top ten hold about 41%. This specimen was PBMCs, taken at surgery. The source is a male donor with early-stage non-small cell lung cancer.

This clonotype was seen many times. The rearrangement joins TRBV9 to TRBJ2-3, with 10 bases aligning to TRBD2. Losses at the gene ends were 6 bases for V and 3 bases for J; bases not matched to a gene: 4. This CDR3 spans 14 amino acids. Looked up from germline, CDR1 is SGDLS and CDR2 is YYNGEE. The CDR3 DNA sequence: TGTGCCAGCACTCCAGCGGGGGGGACAGATACGCAGTATTTT. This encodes CASTPAGGTDTQYF.

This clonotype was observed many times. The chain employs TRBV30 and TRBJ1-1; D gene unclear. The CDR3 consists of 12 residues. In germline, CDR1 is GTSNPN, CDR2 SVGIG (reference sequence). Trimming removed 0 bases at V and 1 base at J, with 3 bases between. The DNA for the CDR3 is TGTGCCTGGAGTGTTGGGAACACTGAAGCTTTCTTT. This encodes CAWSVGNTEAFF. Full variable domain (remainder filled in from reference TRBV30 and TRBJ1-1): SQTIHQWPATLVQPVGSPLSLECTVEGTSNPNLYWYRQAAGRGLQLLFYSVGIGQISSEVPQNLSASRPQDRQFILSSKKLLLSDSGFYLCAWSVGNTEAFFGQGTRLTVV.

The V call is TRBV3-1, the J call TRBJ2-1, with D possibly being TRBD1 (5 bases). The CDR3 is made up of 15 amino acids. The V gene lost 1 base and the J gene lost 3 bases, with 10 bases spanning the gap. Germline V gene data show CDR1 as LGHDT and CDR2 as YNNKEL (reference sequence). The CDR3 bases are TGTGCCAGCAGCCAAGTCGCACAGGTCTACAATGAGCAGTTCTTC. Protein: CASSQVAQVYNEQFF.

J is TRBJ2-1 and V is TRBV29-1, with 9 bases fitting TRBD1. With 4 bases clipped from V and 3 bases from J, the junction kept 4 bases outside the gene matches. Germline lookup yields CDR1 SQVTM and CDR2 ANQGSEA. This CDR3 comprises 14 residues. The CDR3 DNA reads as TGCAGCGTTGTGAGGGACAGGGACTACAATGAGCAGTTCTTC. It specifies CSVVRDRDYNEQFF.

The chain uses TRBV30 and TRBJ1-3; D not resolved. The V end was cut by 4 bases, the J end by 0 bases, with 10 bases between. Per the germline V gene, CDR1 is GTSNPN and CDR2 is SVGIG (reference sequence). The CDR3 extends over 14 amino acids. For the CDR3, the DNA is TGTGCCTGGACCGGCGGGAGCTCTGGAAACACCATATATTTT. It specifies CAWTGGSSGNTIYF.

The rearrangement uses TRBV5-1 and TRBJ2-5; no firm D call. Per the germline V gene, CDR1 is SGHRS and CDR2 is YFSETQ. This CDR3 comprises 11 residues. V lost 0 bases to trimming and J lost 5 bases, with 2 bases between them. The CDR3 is CASSLDETQYF. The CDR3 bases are TGCGCCAGCAGCTTGGACGAGACCCAGTACTTC.

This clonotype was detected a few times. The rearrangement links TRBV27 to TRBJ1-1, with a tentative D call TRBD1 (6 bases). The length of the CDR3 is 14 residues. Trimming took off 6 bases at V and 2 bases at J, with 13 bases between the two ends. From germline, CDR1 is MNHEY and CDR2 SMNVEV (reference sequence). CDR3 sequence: CASRSTGTNTEAFF. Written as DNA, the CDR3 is TGTGCCAGCAGGTCCACAGGGACCAACACTGAAGCTTTCTTT.

CDR3 amino acids: CASSIGQYSNQPQHF. CDR3 DNA sequence: TGTGCCAGTAGTATCGGACAGTATAGCAATCAGCCCCAGCATTTT. V usage is TRBV19 and J usage is TRBJ1-5; perhaps TRBD1 as D (6 bases). Trimming removed 3 bases from V and 0 bases from J, with 9 bases in between. CDR3 length: 15 residues. Per the germline V gene, CDR1 is LNHDA and CDR2 is SQIVND (reference sequence).

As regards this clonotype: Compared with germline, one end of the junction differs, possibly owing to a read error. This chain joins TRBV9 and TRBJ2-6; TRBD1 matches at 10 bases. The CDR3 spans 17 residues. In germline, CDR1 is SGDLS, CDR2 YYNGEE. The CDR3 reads CASSVSDRGRGDNVLTF. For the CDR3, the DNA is TGTGCCAGCAGCGTATCCGACAGGGGGCGAGGGGACAACGTCCTGACTTTC.

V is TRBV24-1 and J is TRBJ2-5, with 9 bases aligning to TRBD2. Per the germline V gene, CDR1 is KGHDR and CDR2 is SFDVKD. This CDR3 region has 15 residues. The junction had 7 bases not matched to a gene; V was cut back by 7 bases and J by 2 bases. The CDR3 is CATSRAGGSQETQYF. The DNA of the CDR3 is TGTGCCACCAGCCGAGCGGGAGGATCACAAGAGACCCAGTACTTC.